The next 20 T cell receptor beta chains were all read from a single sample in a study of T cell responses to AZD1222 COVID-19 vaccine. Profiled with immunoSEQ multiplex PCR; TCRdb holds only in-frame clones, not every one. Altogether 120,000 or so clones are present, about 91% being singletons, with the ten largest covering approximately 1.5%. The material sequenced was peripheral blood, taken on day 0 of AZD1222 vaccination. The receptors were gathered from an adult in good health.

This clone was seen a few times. CDR3 nucleotide sequence: TGTGCCAGCAGCCAGGGTCGTGGGATAATGAACACTGAAGCTTTCTTT. Its protein product is CASSQGRGIMNTEAFF. This chain links TRBV3-1 (or the pseudogene TRBV3-2) with TRBJ1-1, with unresolved D. This CDR3 spans 16 amino acids. V dropped 3 bases and J dropped 0 bases, with 14 bases sitting between them. Germline CDR1 reads LGHDT; CDR2 reads YNNKEL (reference sequence).

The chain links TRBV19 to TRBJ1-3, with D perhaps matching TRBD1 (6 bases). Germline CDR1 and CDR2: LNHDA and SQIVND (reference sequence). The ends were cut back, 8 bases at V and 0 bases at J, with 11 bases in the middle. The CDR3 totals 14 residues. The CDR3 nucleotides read TGTGCCAGTTCTAGGGGGGGCTCTGGAAACACCATATATTTT. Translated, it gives CASSRGGSGNTIYF.

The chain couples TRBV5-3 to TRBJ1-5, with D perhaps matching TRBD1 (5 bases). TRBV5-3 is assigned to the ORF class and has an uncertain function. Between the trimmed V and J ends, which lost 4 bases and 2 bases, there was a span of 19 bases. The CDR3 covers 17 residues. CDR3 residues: CARSRTSQAGCNQPQHF. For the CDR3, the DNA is TGTGCCAGAAGCCGCACATCACAGGCCGGTTGCAATCAGCCCCAGCATTTT.

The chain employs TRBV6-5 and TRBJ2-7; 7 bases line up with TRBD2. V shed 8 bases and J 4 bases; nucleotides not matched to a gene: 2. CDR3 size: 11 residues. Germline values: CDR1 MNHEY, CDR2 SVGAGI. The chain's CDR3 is CASGGGYEQYF. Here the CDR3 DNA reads TGTGCCAGCGGGGGGGGATACGAGCAGTACTTC.

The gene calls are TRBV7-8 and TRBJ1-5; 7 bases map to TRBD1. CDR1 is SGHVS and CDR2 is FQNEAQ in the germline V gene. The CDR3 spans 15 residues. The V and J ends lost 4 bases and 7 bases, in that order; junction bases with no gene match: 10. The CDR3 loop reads CASSSRQGMEQPQHF. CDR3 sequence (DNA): TGTGCCAGCAGCTCTCGACAGGGCATGGAGCAGCCCCAGCATTTT.

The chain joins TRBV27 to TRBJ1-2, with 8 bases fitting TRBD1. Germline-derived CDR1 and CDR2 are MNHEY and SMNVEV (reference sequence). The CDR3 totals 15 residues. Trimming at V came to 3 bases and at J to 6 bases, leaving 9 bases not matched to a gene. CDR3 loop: CASSFVTGGDHGYTF. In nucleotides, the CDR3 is TGTGCCAGCAGTTTTGTTACAGGGGGAGACCATGGCTACACCTTC.

The CDR3 region has the DNA TGTGCCAGCAGTACACTCGGGGGAGGGAATGAGCAGTTCTTC. Protein sequence: CASSTLGGGNEQFF. The V gene is TRBV2, the J gene TRBJ2-1, with 7 bases fitting TRBD2. Germline lookup yields CDR1 SNHLY and CDR2 FYNNEI. The V gene end was trimmed by 5 bases and the J gene end by 7 bases; junction bases not matched to a gene: 8. The CDR3 sequence is 14 residues long. Filled out from reference TRBV2 and TRBJ2-1, the complete variable domain reads EPEVTQTPSHQVTQMGQEVILRCVPISNHLYFYWYRQILGQKVEFLVSFYNNEISEKSEIFDDQFSVERPDGSNFTLKIRSTKLEDSAMYFCASSTLGGGNEQFFGPGTRLTVL.

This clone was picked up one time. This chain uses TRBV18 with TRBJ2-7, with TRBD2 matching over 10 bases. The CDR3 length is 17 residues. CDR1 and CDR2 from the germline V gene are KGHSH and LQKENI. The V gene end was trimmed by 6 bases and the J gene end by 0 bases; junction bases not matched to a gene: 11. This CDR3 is CASSQSAGLAASYEQYV. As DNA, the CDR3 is TGTGCCAGCTCCCAATCCGCTGGACTAGCGGCCTCCTACGAGCAGTACGTC.

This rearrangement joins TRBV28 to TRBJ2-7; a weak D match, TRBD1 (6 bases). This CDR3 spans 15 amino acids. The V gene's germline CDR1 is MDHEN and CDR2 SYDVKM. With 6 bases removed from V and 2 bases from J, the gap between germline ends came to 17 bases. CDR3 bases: TGTGCCAGCAGCCCCGTGGGGGCAAGGACCTACGAGCAGTACGTC. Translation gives CASSPVGARTYEQYV.

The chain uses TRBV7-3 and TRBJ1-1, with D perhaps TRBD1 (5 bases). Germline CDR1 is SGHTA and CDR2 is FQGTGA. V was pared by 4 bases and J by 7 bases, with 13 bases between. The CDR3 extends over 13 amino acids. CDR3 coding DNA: TGTGCCAGCAGCTCCCTCCAGGGTAATGAAGCTTTCTTT. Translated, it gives CASSSLQGNEAFF.

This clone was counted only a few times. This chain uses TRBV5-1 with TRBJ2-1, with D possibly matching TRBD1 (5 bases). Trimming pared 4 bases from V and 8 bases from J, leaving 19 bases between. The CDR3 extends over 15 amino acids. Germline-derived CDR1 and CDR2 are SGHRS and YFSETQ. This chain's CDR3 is CASSALSTVGHEQFF. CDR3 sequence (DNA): TGCGCCAGCAGCGCCTTATCCACCGTGGGGCATGAGCAGTTCTTC.

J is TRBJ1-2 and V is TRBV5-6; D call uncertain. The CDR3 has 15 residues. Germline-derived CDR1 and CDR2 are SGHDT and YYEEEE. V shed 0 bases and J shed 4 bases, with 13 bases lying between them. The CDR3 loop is CASSLVQPSPYGYTF. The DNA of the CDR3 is TGTGCCAGCAGCTTGGTACAGCCTTCGCCCTATGGCTACACCTTC.

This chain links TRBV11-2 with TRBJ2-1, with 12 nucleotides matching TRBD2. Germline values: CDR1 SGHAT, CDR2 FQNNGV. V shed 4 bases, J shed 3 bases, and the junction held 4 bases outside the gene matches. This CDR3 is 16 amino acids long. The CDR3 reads CASSSRTSGDYNEQFF. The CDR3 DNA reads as TGTGCCAGCAGCTCACGGACTAGCGGGGACTACAATGAGCAGTTCTTC.

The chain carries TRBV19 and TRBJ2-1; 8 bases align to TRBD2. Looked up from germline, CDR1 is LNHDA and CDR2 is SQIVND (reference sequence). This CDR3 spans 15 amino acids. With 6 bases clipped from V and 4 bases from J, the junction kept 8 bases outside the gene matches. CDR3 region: CASSPLAGIYNEQFF. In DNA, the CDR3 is TGTGCCAGTAGCCCCCTAGCGGGTATTTACAATGAGCAGTTCTTC.

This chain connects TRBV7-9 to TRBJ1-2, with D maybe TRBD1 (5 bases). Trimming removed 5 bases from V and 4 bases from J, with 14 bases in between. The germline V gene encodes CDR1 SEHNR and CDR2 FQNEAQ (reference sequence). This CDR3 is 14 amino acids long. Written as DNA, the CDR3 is TGTGCCAGCAGCCTAGATGGGGGTGGCTATGGCTACACCTTC. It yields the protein CASSLDGGGYGYTF.

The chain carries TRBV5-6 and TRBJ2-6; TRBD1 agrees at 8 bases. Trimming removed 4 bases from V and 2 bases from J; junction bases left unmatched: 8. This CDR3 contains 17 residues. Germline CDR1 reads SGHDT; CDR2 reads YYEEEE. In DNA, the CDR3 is TGTGCCAGCAGCGCGCGGACAGGGTGGGCTGGGGCCAACGTCCTGACTTTC. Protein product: CASSARTGWAGANVLTF.

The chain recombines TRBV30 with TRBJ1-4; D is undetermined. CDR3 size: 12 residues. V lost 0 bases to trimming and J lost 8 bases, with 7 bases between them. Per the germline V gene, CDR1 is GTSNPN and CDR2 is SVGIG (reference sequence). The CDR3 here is CAWSVMGEKLFF. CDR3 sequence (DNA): TGTGCCTGGAGTGTGATGGGGGAAAAACTGTTTTTT.

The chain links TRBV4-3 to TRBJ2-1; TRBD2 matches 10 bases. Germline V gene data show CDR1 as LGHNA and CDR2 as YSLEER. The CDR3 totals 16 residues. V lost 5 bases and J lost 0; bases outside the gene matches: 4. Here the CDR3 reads CASSKASGSSYNEQFF. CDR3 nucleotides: TGCGCCAGCAGCAAGGCTAGCGGGAGCTCCTACAATGAGCAGTTCTTC.

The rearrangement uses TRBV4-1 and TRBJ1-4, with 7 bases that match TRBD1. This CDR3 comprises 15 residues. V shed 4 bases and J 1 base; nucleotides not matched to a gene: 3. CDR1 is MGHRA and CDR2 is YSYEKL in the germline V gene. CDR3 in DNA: TGCGCCAGCAGCCTCAGGGGGGTAACTAATGAAAAACTGTTTTTT. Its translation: CASSLRGVTNEKLFF.

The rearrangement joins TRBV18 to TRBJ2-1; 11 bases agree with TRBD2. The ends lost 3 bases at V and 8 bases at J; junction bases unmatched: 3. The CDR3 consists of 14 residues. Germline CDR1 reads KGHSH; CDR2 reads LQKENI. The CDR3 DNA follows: TGTGCCAGCTCACCCACTAGCGGGAGTGATGAGCAGTTCTTC. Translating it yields CASSPTSGSDEQFF.